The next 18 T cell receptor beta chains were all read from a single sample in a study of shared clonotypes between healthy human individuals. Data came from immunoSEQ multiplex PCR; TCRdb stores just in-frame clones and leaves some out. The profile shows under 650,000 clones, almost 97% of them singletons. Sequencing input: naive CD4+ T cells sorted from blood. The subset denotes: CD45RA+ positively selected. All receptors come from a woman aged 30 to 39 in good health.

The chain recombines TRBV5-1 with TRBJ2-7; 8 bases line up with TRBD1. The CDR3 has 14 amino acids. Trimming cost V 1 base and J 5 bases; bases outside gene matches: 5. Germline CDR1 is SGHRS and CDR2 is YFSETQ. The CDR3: CASSLSRGQNEQYF. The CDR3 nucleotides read TGCGCCAGCAGCTTGAGCAGGGGGCAAAACGAGCAGTACTTC.

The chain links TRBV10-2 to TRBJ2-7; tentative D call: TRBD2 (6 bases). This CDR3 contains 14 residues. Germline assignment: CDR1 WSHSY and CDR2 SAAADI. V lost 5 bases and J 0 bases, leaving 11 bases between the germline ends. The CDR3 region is CASSNSGLSYEQYF. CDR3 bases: TGCGCCAGCAGTAATAGCGGCCTCTCCTACGAGCAGTACTTC.

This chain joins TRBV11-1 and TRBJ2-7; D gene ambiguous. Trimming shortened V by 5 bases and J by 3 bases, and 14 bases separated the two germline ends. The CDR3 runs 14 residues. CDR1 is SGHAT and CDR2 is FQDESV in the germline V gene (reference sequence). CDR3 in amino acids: CASSPKWVNYEQYF. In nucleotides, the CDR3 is TGTGCCAGCAGCCCGAAGTGGGTCAACTACGAGCAGTACTTC.

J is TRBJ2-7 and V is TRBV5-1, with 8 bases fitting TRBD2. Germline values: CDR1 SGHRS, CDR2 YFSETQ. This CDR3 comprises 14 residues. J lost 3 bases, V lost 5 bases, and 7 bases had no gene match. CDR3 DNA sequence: TGCGCCAGCAGACCAGGAGCGGGGGTCTACGAGCAGTACTTC. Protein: CASRPGAGVYEQYF.

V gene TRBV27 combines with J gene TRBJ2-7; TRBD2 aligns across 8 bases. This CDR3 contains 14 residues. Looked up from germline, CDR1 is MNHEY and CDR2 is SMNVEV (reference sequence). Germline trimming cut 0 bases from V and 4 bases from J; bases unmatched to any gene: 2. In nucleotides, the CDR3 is TGTGCCAGCAGTTTATCGGGGACTAGTTACGAGCAGTACTTC. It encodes CASSLSGTSYEQYF.

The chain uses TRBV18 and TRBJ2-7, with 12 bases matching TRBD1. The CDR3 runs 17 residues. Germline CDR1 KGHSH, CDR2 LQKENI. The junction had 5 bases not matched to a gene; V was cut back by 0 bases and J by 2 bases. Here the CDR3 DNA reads TGTGCCAGCTCACCACCACCGGGACAGGGGGCTGCCTACGAGCAGTACTTC. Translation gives CASSPPPGQGAAYEQYF.

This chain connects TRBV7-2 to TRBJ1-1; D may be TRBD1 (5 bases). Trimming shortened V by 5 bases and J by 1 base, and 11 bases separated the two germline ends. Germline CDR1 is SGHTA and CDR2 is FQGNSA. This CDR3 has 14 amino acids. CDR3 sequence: CASSARQQNTEAFF. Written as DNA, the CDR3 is TGTGCCAGCAGCGCCCGACAGCAGAACACTGAAGCTTTCTTT.

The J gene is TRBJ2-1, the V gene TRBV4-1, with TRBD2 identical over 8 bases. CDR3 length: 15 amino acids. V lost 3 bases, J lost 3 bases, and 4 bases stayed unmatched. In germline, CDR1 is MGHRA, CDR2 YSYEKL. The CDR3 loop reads CASSQGLVDYNEQFF. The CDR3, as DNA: TGCGCCAGCAGCCAGGGACTAGTAGACTACAATGAGCAGTTCTTC.

This CDR3 is CASRSGGVNTGELFF. The CDR3 DNA reads TGTGCCAGCAGAAGCGGAGGGGTGAACACCGGGGAGCTGTTTTTT. The chain combines TRBV28 with TRBJ2-2; perhaps TRBD2 as D (6 bases). CDR3 size: 15 residues. Germline CDR1 and CDR2: MDHEN and SYDVKM. V was trimmed by 6 bases and J by 1 base, leaving 12 bases between them.

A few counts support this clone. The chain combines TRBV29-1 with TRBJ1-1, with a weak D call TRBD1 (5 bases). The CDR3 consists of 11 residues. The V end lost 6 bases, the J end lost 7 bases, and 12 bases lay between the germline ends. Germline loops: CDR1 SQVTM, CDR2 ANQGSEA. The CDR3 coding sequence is TGCAGCGTCACCGAGACAGTTGAAGCTTTCTTT. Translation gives CSVTETVEAFF.

CDR3 amino acids: CASIPYTGGSYNEQFF. DNA of the CDR3: TGTGCCAGCATCCCCTATACGGGAGGATCCTACAATGAGCAGTTCTTC. V usage is TRBV5-8 and J usage is TRBJ2-1; 7 bases are shared with TRBD2. Germline CDR1 is SGHTS and CDR2 is YDEGEE. V lost 6 bases, J lost 1 base, and 10 bases stayed unmatched. This CDR3 region has 16 residues.

CDR3 sequence (DNA): TGTGCCAGCAGCCTTGGGACTAGCGGGGGGGCCTACGAGCAGTACTTC. Its protein is CASSLGTSGGAYEQYF. The J gene is TRBJ2-7, the V gene TRBV5-8, with 16 bases that match TRBD2. Germline loops: CDR1 SGHTS, CDR2 YDEGEE. The CDR3 is made up of 16 amino acids. J gave up 2 bases and V 4 bases, and 3 bases lay outside the gene matches.

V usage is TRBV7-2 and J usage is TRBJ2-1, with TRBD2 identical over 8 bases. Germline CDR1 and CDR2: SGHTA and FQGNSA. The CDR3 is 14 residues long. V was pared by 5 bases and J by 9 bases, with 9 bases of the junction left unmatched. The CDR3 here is CASSPTTSAGEQFF. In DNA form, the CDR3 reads TGTGCCAGCAGCCCGACGACTAGCGCGGGTGAGCAGTTCTTC.

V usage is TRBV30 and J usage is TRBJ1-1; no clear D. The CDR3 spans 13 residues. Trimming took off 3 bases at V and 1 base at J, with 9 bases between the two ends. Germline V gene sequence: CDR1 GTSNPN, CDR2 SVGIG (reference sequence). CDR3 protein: CAWRLTENTEAFF. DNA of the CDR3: TGTGCCTGGAGGCTAACAGAGAACACTGAAGCTTTCTTT.

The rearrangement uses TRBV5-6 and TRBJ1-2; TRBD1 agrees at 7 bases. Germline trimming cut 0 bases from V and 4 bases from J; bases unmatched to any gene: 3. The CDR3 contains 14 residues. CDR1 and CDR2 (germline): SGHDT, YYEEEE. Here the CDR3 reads CASSLADRLYGYTF. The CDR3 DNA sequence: TGTGCCAGCAGCTTGGCGGACAGGCTCTATGGCTACACCTTC.

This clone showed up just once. The CDR3, as DNA: TGTGCCAGCAGCCCCCTTGGACAGGGGGGCTACGAGCAGTACTTC. This encodes CASSPLGQGGYEQYF. This chain uses TRBV7-9 with TRBJ2-7; 10 bases are shared with TRBD1. Germline V lookup: CDR1 SEHNR, CDR2 FQNEAQ (reference sequence). Trimming took 5 bases from V and 3 from J; bases not matched to a gene: 7. CDR3 length equals 15 residues.

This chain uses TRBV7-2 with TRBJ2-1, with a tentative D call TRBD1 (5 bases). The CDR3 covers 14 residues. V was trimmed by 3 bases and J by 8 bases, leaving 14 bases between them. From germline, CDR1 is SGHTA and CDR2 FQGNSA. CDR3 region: CASSFGGRGDEQFF. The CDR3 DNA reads TGTGCCAGCAGCTTCGGCGGTAGGGGCGATGAGCAGTTCTTC.

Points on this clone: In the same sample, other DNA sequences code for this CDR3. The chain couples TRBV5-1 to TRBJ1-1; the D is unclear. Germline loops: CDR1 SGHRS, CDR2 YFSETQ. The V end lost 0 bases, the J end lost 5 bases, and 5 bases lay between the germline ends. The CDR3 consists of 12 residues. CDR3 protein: CASSLEGTEAFF. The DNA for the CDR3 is TGCGCCAGCAGCTTGGAAGGGACTGAAGCTTTCTTT. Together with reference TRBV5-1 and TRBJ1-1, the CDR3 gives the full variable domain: KAGVTQTPRYLIKTRGQQVTLSCSPISGHRSVSWYQQTPGQGLQFLFEYFSETQRNKGNFPGRFSGRQFSNSRSEMNVSTLELGDSALYLCASSLEGTEAFFGQGTRLTVV.